The source of this TCR beta chain is a study of blood T cell repertoires in COVID-19. Cohort 3 recovered donors had two negative PCRs, clearance, or symptom resolution. As processed by the authors: Amplified reference gene primers provided the basis for estimating nucleated cell counts. Measured with immunoSEQ multiplex PCR; TCRdb has only the in-frame clones, and not every one. Clone size and the V and J calls come from that table; the DNA yielded D and trimming. The sample lists more than 400,000 clones, roughly 88% occurring once. Germline values: CDR1 LNHDA, CDR2 SQIVND (reference sequence). The CDR3 loop spans 12 amino acids. J lost 2 bases, V lost 9 bases, and 2 bases had no gene match. With regard to this clone: Within the sample, other DNA sequences also encode this same CDR3.

The chain combines TRBV19 with TRBJ1-2; 8 bases are a match to TRBD1. Specimen: PBMCs or T cells enriched from blood (not recorded which). The origin of this receptor is a man younger than 35 who had recovered from COVID-19. CDR3 DNA: TGTGCCAGCAGGACAGGGAACTATGGCTACACCTTC. Protein sequence: CASRTGNYGYTF.